This is a list of T cell receptor beta chains from one sample in a study of molecular identifiers for immune sequencing clone quantification. MiXCR was run by TCRdb on the PCR reads, yielding one entry per CDR3 protein. The sample carries 300,000 to 400,000 distinct CDR3 sequences, over 20% recorded once. Sequencing used naive CD8+ T cells from blood, with Jurkat cell RNA spiked in. The receptors originated from a human donor in good health. Some libraries in this study had Jurkat cell RNA spiked in. CDR3s include the opening cysteine and the closing phenylalanine or tryptophan. A D gene is named only where the DNA matches it firmly. Clone sizes are given selectively: once, few, many, or a class where the clone is expanded.

v_call,j_call,d_call,clone_size,cdr3_nt,cdr3_aa
TRBV19,TRBJ1-5,TRBD1,few,TGTGCCAGTAGTAGGACAGGCGAACATAGCAATCAGCCCCAGCATTTT,CASSRTGEHSNQPQHF
TRBV28,TRBJ1-1,-,many,TGTGCCAGCAGTTTCAGGGGTTTGAGCACTGAAGCTTTCTTT,CASSFRGLSTEAFF
TRBV9,TRBJ2-3,-,-,TGTGCCAGCAGCGTAGATAGCCCACTCTCGGATACGCAGTATTTT,CASSVDSPLSDTQYF
TRBV5-1,TRBJ2-3,-,few,TGCGCCACCTCGGACTGGGGATACACAGATACGCAGTATTTT,CATSDWGYTDTQYF
TRBV6-5,TRBJ2-1,TRBD1,-,TGTGCCAGCATGACAGGGGCTGGGGGTGAGCAGTTCTTC,CASMTGAGGEQFF
TRBV6-5,TRBJ1-6,TRBD1,few,TGTGCCAGCAGTTACGGACAGGGACCTTATAATTCACCCCTCCACTTT,CASSYGQGPYNSPLHF
TRBV27,TRBJ2-3,TRBD2,-,TGTGCCAGCAGTACCATAGCGGGGGCCCCAGATACGCAGTATTTT,CASSTIAGAPDTQYF
TRBV11-2,TRBJ2-1,-,-,TGTGCCAGCAGCCCGGAGAACTCTGGTGAGCAGTTCTTC,CASSPENSGEQFF
TRBV3-1,TRBJ2-2,TRBD1,few,TGTGCCAGCAGCCAAGATCGCGTGGGACAGCGCACCGGGGAGCTGTTTTTT,CASSQDRVGQRTGELFF
TRBV30,TRBJ2-7,TRBD1,few,TGTGCCTTGAAAGACAGGGATCGAACCTACGAGCAGTACTTC,CALKDRDRTYEQYF
TRBV12-3/TRBV12-4,TRBJ2-3,TRBD2,-,TGTGCCAGCACCGGACTAGCGGAGAGCACAGATACGCAGTATTTT,CASTGLAESTDTQYF
TRBV28,TRBJ1-1,-,many,TGTGCCAGCAGTTTTGATGTGGCAGACACTGAAGCTTTCTTT,CASSFDVADTEAFF
TRBV5-6,TRBJ1-1,-,-,TGTGCCGGCAGCTCACAGGGTTTAACTGAAGCTTTCTTT,CAGSSQGLTEAFF
TRBV6-5,TRBJ2-5,-,many,TGTGCCAGCGGGGCCCAGGGGCCTTGGAAGACCCAGTACTTC,CASGAQGPWKTQYF
TRBV7-6,TRBJ2-2,-,few,TGTGCCAGCAGCTTTCAGTTCCGGACAGAGAACACCGGGGAGCTGTTTTTT,CASSFQFRTENTGELFF
TRBV24-1,TRBJ2-3,TRBD2,-,TGTGCCACCAGTGATTCCCGGACTAGCGGGGTCGGGGATACGCAGTATTTT,CATSDSRTSGVGDTQYF
TRBV12-3/TRBV12-4,TRBJ1-2,TRBD1,-,TGTGCCAGCAGCCAGGGACAGGGGGCTGACTCCGACTACACCTTC,CASSQGQGADSDYTF
TRBV20-1,TRBJ2-7,-,many,TGCAGTGCCCGGGACATCCAATACGAGCAGTACTTC,CSARDIQYEQYF
TRBV2,TRBJ1-5,-,many,TGTGCCAGCAGTGAAGGGGCGACACATCAGCCCCAGCATTTT,CASSEGATHQPQHF
TRBV6-2/TRBV6-3,TRBJ2-5,-,many,TGTGCCAGCGGGGTGCCCACCCAGTACTTC,CASGVPTQYF
TRBV7-3,TRBJ2-1,-,-,TGTGCCAGCAGCCTCGGAGGCGGGTTCAATGAGCAGTTCTTC,CASSLGGGFNEQFF
TRBV9,TRBJ1-3,-,-,TGTGCCAGCAGCGTAGGCTCTGGAACCACCATATATTTT,CASSVGSGTTIYF
TRBV11-3,TRBJ2-5,TRBD1,few,TGTGCCAGCAGCTTGGGCAGGGGGCCACTAAAAGAGACCCAGTACTTC,CASSLGRGPLKETQYF
TRBV28,TRBJ1-5,TRBD1,once,TGTGCGAGCAGTTGGGGACAGGGGAGCAATCAGCGCCAGCATTTT,CASSWGQGSNQRQHF
TRBV28,TRBJ2-3,TRBD2,many,TGTGCCAGCAGCTCCGGGACACCGGGACTAGCGGGCACAGATACGCAGTATTTT,CASSSGTPGLAGTDTQYF
TRBV7-8,TRBJ1-1,-,few,TGTGCCAGCAGCTTATGGGGAAGCAGCACTGAAGCTTTCTTT,CASSLWGSSTEAFF
TRBV19,TRBJ1-1,-,few,TGTGCCACCTCGGACCAGGTCGTAGGTAGGACTGAAGCTTTCTTT,CATSDQVVGRTEAFF
TRBV13,TRBJ2-3,-,-,TGTGCCAGCAGCTTAATCCCGGACCCAAAGACCACAGATTCGCAGTATTTT,CASSLIPDPKTTDSQYF
TRBV30,TRBJ2-1,-,many,TGTGCCTGGAGTGTACGCTATGAGCAGTTCTTC,CAWSVRYEQFF
TRBV6-6,TRBJ2-2,-,few,TGTGCCAGCAGCCCCAAGGGCCCCTACGCCGGGGAGCTGTTTTTT,CASSPKGPYAGELFF
TRBV29-1,TRBJ1-1,-,many,TGCAGCGTTGTCGGTAGTAACACTGAAGCTTTCTTT,CSVVGSNTEAFF
TRBV6-1,TRBJ1-5,-,few,TGTGCCAGCAGTGAAGCGCGAGGTTTCAATCAGCCCCAGCATTTT,CASSEARGFNQPQHF
TRBV12-5,TRBJ2-7,TRBD1,-,TGTGCTAGTGGACCTACAGGGGGCGGGTACGAGCAGTACTTC,CASGPTGGGYEQYF
TRBV28,TRBJ2-1,-,-,TGTGCCAGCAGTTTAAGGGTTACCTACAATGAGCAGTTCTTC,CASSLRVTYNEQFF
TRBV12-3/TRBV12-4,TRBJ2-2,TRBD2,few,TGTGCCAGCACCCCGACACCGGTAGCGGGGGGAGTCTCGAACACCGGGGAGCTGTTTTTT,CASTPTPVAGGVSNTGELFF
TRBV6-5,TRBJ2-1,-,few,TGTGCCAGCAGTTACGGTCTAACCAATGAGCAGTTCTTC,CASSYGLTNEQFF
TRBV2,TRBJ2-3,TRBD1,few,TGTGCCAGCACATTCACAACGACAGGGGAATCAGCAGATACGCAGTATTTT,CASTFTTTGESADTQYF
TRBV7-2,TRBJ1-1,-,few,TGTGCCAGCAGCTCATCCGGGGGGCCCACTGAAGCTTTCTTT,CASSSSGGPTEAFF
TRBV25-1,TRBJ2-4,-,-,TGTGCCAGCACTGACTCCCTAGCCAAAAACATTCAGTACTTC,CASTDSLAKNIQYF
TRBV7-9,TRBJ2-7,TRBD2,few,TGTGCCAGCAGCTCAGGGGGACTAGCTACGTACGAGCAGTACTTC,CASSSGGLATYEQYF
TRBV9,TRBJ2-2,-,many,TGTGCCAGCAGCGTAGGAGGAGGGAACACCGGGGAGCTGTTTTTT,CASSVGGGNTGELFF
TRBV27,TRBJ1-5,-,-,TGTGCCAGCAGACGGGACATTTTCAGCAATCAGCCCCAGCATTTT,CASRRDIFSNQPQHF
TRBV27,TRBJ2-7,-,many,TGTGCCAGCAGTTTATCTCTCCCCTCCTACGAGCAGTACTTC,CASSLSLPSYEQYF
TRBV7-2,TRBJ2-2,TRBD2,many,TGTGCCAGCAGCTTATATGTGAAAGCGGGGAGCACCGGGGAGCTGTTTTTT,CASSLYVKAGSTGELFF
TRBV19,TRBJ2-7,-,-,TGTGCCAGTAGTGCCGCGGGACAGTCCAGCTCCTACGAGCAGTACTTC,CASSAAGQSSSYEQYF
TRBV7-9,TRBJ2-7,TRBD2,many,TGTGCCAGCAGCCGAGGGACTAGCTACGAGCAGTACTTC,CASSRGTSYEQYF
TRBV1,TRBJ1-1,-,many,TGCACCAGCAGCCCGAGTCAGCTGCATTACCTCATGAACACTGAAGCTTTCTTT,CTSSPSQLHYLMNTEAFF
TRBV7-9,TRBJ2-2,-,-,TGTGCCAGCAGCTTAGGATTCGGTCTGAACACCGGGGAGCTGTTTTTT,CASSLGFGLNTGELFF
TRBV20-1,TRBJ2-2,-,few,TGCAGTGCTAGAGATCCTTCGATGTACAGCGGGGAGCTGTTTTTT,CSARDPSMYSGELFF
TRBV29-1,TRBJ1-5,-,many,TGCAGCGTCCAAACGCAGGGCCAGCCCCAGCATTTT,CSVQTQGQPQHF
TRBV5-1,TRBJ2-3,-,many,TGCGCCAGCAGCCCTCCCCGCGCGGGCTTCAGCACAGATACGCAGTATTTT,CASSPPRAGFSTDTQYF
TRBV19,TRBJ2-7,-,many,TGTGCCAGTGCCCCCTGGGGGGTCCACGAGCAGTACTTC,CASAPWGVHEQYF
TRBV2,TRBJ2-1,-,-,TGTGCCAGCAGCGGGACCCATATGGGAAGCTCCTACAATGAGCAGTTCTTC,CASSGTHMGSSYNEQFF
TRBV21-1,TRBJ2-7,-,few,TGTGCCAGCAGGGGGGGGGACAGGGAATACTACGAGCAGTACTTC,CASRGGDREYYEQYF
TRBV20-1,TRBJ2-1,-,-,TGCAGTGCCCGAGGGGGGTATGAGCAGTTCTTC,CSARGGYEQFF